The 22 T cell receptor beta chains reported below all come from one sample, sequenced in a study of technical replicates of blood from a handful of donors. The assay was immunoSEQ multiplex PCR, and TCRdb's table has in-frame clones only and misses some. The sample includes about 88,000 clones, 85% to 95% of them seen just once. Material: T cells isolated from PBMCs. The receptors stem from a human donor in good health.

The chain is built from TRBV30 and TRBJ2-6, with 7 bases lining up with TRBD1. V lost 3 bases to trimming and J lost 1 base; unmatched junction nucleotides: 6. Germline lookup yields CDR1 GTSNPN and CDR2 SVGIG (reference sequence). This CDR3 region has 16 residues. CDR3 sequence: CAWSPTGRSGANVLTF. The DNA of the CDR3 is TGTGCCTGGAGCCCGACAGGGCGGTCTGGGGCCAACGTCCTGACTTTC.

The genes are TRBV14 and TRBJ2-1; a possible D gene is TRBD1 (6 bases). The V end was cut by 3 bases, the J end by 6 bases, with 12 bases between. The CDR3 has 14 amino acids. CDR1 and CDR2 from the germline V gene are SGHDN and FVKESK. The CDR3 nucleotides read TGTGCCAGCAGCCATTGGGACACCCTCAATGAGCAGTTCTTC. Protein product: CASSHWDTLNEQFF.

This clone was counted only a few times. The genes are TRBV4-1 and TRBJ1-4; D is ambiguous. Deletions cut 7 bases from V and 5 bases from J, with 17 bases between. The germline gives CDR1 MGHRA, CDR2 YSYEKL. CDR3 length equals 15 residues. For the CDR3, the DNA is TGCGCCAGCACACAGCTCGGGAGCTCCAATGAAAAACTGTTTTTT. The encoded protein is CASTQLGSSNEKLFF.

The rearrangement uses TRBV12-5 and TRBJ1-3; 10 positions agree with TRBD1. Per germline, CDR1 LGHNT and CDR2 FRNRAP. The length of the CDR3 is 17 residues. The V and J ends lost 1 base and 6 bases, in that order; junction bases with no gene match: 9. The CDR3 DNA sequence: TGTGCTAGTGGTTTGGCCCTGGGACAGGGGATAATAAACACCATATATTTT. Amino acid sequence: CASGLALGQGIINTIYF. Full variable domain (outside the CDR3, taken from reference TRBV12-5 and TRBJ1-3): DARVTQTPRHKVTEMGQEVTMRCQPILGHNTVFWYRQTMMQGLELLAYFRNRAPLDDSGMPKDRFSAEMPDATLATLKIQPSEPRDSAVYFCASGLALGQGIINTIYFGEGSWLTVV.

The rearrangement uses TRBV19 and TRBJ2-7, with D tentatively TRBD2 (5 bases). This CDR3 spans 15 amino acids. The germline CDR1 and CDR2 sequences are LNHDA and SQIVND (reference sequence). V was clipped by 4 bases and J by 2 bases, with 15 bases between them. The CDR3 loop reads CASSTQDVGAYEQYF. The CDR3, as DNA: TGTGCCAGTAGTACCCAAGACGTGGGAGCCTACGAGCAGTACTTC.

This chain uses TRBV29-1 with TRBJ2-1; 11 bases are shared with TRBD2. V was clipped by 4 bases and J by 4 bases; unmatched bases: 3. CDR1 and CDR2 (germline): SQVTM, ANQGSEA. The CDR3 consists of 14 residues. This CDR3 reads CSVGGLAEYNEQFF. CDR3 bases: TGCAGCGTTGGGGGACTAGCGGAATACAATGAGCAGTTCTTC.

The chain recombines TRBV28 with TRBJ1-2, with TRBD1 identical over 8 bases. The CDR3 sequence is 15 residues long. The V segment lost 5 bases and the J segment 4 bases; nucleotides outside the gene matches: 9. Germline V gene lookup returns CDR1 MDHEN and CDR2 SYDVKM. The DNA for the CDR3 is TGTGCCAGCAGTCGGCCCGGGACAGGCCTCTATGGCTACACCTTC. Amino acid sequence: CASSRPGTGLYGYTF.

The genes are TRBV28 and TRBJ1-2; D call uncertain. This CDR3 comprises 12 residues. Per germline, CDR1 MDHEN and CDR2 SYDVKM. The germline V and J ends were trimmed by 1 base and 5 bases, with 5 bases remaining between them. The CDR3 nucleotides read TGTGCCAGCAGTTTATATAGATATGGCTACACCTTC. Protein sequence: CASSLYRYGYTF.

The genes are TRBV30 and TRBJ1-4; no clear D gene. V lost 7 bases and J lost 0, with 15 bases in between. Germline V lookup: CDR1 GTSNPN, CDR2 SVGIG (reference sequence). The CDR3 contains 15 residues. The CDR3 DNA reads TGTGCCTACGCGGCGGCTTCTTCAACTAATGAAAAACTGTTTTTT. Its protein is CAYAAASSTNEKLFF.

The rearrangement joins TRBV6-5 to TRBJ2-1; a weak D match, TRBD1 (5 bases). Germline CDR1 reads MNHEY; CDR2 reads SVGAGI. V was cut by 0 bases and J by 7 bases, with 7 bases left in between. The CDR3 consists of 13 residues. In DNA form, the CDR3 reads TGTGCCAGCAGTTACTCGGCAGGGAATGAGCAGTTCTTC. It yields the protein CASSYSAGNEQFF.

This rearrangement joins TRBV5-6 to TRBJ1-2, with D perhaps TRBD1 (5 bases). The V gene lost 0 bases and the J gene lost 8 bases, with 14 bases spanning the gap. Germline loops: CDR1 SGHDT, CDR2 YYEEEE. CDR3 length: 14 amino acids. The CDR3 loop reads CASSLGQGLGGYTF. The CDR3 DNA reads TGTGCCAGCAGCTTGGGCCAGGGATTAGGGGGCTACACCTTC.

In this sample, this clone turned up once. The CDR3 nucleotides read TGCGCCAGCGGGACAGGGAACGGTGGCTACACCTTC. The encoded protein is CASGTGNGGYTF. V is TRBV10-2 and J is TRBJ1-2; 9 nucleotides align to TRBD1. The CDR3 loop spans 12 amino acids. CDR1 WSHSY and CDR2 SAAADI come from the germline V gene. With V trimmed by 8 bases and J by 7 bases, 5 bases remained unmatched.

This chain joins TRBV7-8 and TRBJ2-5, with D maybe TRBD1 (5 bases). Trimming cost V 5 bases and J 5 bases, with 18 bases left between them. From germline, CDR1 is SGHVS and CDR2 FQNEAQ. The CDR3 sequence is 15 residues long. The CDR3 spells CASSPRQRVGETQYF. The CDR3 DNA reads as TGTGCCAGCAGCCCTAGACAGAGAGTTGGGGAGACCCAGTACTTC. The full variable domain, in which reference TRBV7-8 and TRBJ2-5 provide the parts outside the CDR3, is GAGVSQSPRYKVAKRGQDVALRCDPISGHVSLFWYQQALGQGPEFLTYFQNEAQLDKSGLPSDRFFAERPEGSVSTLKIQRTQQEDSAVYLCASSPRQRVGETQYFGPGTRLLVL.

This clone has only one observation. The gene calls are TRBV7-8 and TRBJ1-2; weak D call: TRBD1 (5 bases). The CDR3 spans 13 residues. The germline gives CDR1 SGHVS, CDR2 FQNEAQ. With 0 bases removed from V and 6 bases from J, the gap between germline ends came to 8 bases. The CDR3 here is CASSLAGGDGYTF. The CDR3 DNA is TGTGCCAGCAGCTTAGCGGGGGGGGATGGCTACACCTTC.

The chain has TRBV29-1 and TRBJ2-5; tentative D call: TRBD1 (5 bases). The CDR3 runs 15 residues. Looked up from germline, CDR1 is SQVTM and CDR2 is ANQGSEA. V lost 6 bases and J 5 bases, leaving 22 bases between the germline ends. The CDR3 loop is CSVPKGQWGWETQYF. The CDR3 bases are TGCAGCGTCCCAAAGGGGCAGTGGGGTTGGGAGACCCAGTACTTC.

This sequence joins TRBV2 and TRBJ2-1, with 9 bases fitting TRBD2. Germline values: CDR1 SNHLY, CDR2 FYNNEI. The CDR3 is 17 residues long. Germline trimming cut 4 bases from V and 4 bases from J; bases unmatched to any gene: 11. The DNA of the CDR3 is TGTGCCAGCAGTGTAAACTTAAGGCGGGAGGGATACAATGAGCAGTTCTTC. Translated: CASSVNLRREGYNEQFF.

The table lists this clone with a count of one. V is TRBV7-9 and J is TRBJ2-1, with D uncertain. CDR1 SEHNR and CDR2 FQNEAQ come from the germline V gene (reference sequence). V dropped 8 bases and J dropped 5 bases, with 22 bases sitting between them. The CDR3 totals 16 residues. Here the CDR3 reads CASPGSKEFFNNEQFF. CDR3 in DNA: TGTGCCAGCCCCGGAAGTAAGGAGTTTTTTAACAATGAGCAGTTCTTC.

This clone was seen a single time. CDR3 sequence reads: CATSRVRAGGNIQYF. The CDR3 nucleotides are TGTGCCACCAGCAGAGTGCGGGCAGGGGGGAACATTCAGTACTTC. The chain recombines TRBV15 with TRBJ2-4, with D possibly TRBD1 on 7 matching bases. The CDR3 runs 15 residues. Germline CDR1 and CDR2: LNHNV and YYDKDF (reference sequence). V lost 1 base and J 7 bases, leaving 14 bases between the germline ends.

V is TRBV4-1 and J is TRBJ2-2; D not resolved. Germline CDR1 reads MGHRA; CDR2 reads YSYEKL. V was clipped by 0 bases and J by 3 bases, with 8 bases between them. This CDR3 contains 15 residues. CDR3 nucleotides: TGCGCCAGCAGCCAAGAACTTATCTACACCGGGGAGCTGTTTTTT. Translation: CASSQELIYTGELFF.

This rearrangement joins TRBV6-1 to TRBJ2-7, with a tentative D call TRBD1 (5 bases). V gave up 5 bases and J gave up 2 bases, with 16 bases separating them. Per the germline V gene, CDR1 is MNHNS and CDR2 is SASEGT. There are 15 residues in the CDR3. CDR3 DNA: TGTGCCAGCAGTCGAAGAACAGGAGTAACCTACGAGCAGTACTTC. Its protein product is CASSRRTGVTYEQYF.

The CDR3 sequence: CASSVDRGDTEAFF. In nucleotides, the CDR3 is TGTGCCAGCAGCGTAGACAGGGGCGATACTGAAGCTTTCTTT. V gene TRBV9 combines with J gene TRBJ1-1, with 7 bases fitting TRBD1. The V segment lost 0 bases and the J segment 5 bases; nucleotides outside the gene matches: 4. Germline V lookup: CDR1 SGDLS, CDR2 YYNGEE. The CDR3 sequence is 14 residues long.

V gene TRBV6-5 combines with J gene TRBJ2-7, with TRBD1 as a possible D gene (6 bases). Trimming stripped 1 base from V and 0 bases from J, with 7 bases between. CDR3 length: 14 amino acids. Germline V CDR1 and CDR2: MNHEY, SVGAGI. The CDR3 spells CASSYWDNSYEQYF. The DNA for the CDR3 is TGTGCCAGCAGTTACTGGGACAACTCCTACGAGCAGTACTTC.